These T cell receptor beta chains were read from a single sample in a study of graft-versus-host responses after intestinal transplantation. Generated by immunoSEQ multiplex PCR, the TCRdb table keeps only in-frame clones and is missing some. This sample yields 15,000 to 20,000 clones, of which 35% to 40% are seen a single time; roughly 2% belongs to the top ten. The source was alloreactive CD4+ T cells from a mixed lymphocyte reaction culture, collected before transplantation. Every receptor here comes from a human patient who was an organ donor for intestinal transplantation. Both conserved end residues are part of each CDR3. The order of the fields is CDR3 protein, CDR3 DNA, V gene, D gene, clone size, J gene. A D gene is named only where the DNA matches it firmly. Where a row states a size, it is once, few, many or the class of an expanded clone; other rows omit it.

CASSLRAGVGYTF | TGTGCCAGCAGCTTACGAGCTGGGGTTGGCTACACCTTC | TRBV7-2 | . | . | TRBJ1-2
CAWRRQGQETQYF | TGTGCCTGGCGACGACAGGGGCAAGAGACCCAGTACTTC | TRBV30 | TRBD1 | . | TRBJ2-5
CASSLYDRVVYGYTF | TGTGCCAGCAGTCTTTACGACAGGGTTGTATATGGCTACACCTTC | TRBV28 | TRBD1 | . | TRBJ1-2
CASSPGLAGVNEQFF | TGCGCCAGCAGCCCGGGACTAGCGGGAGTAAATGAGCAGTTCTTC | TRBV5-1 | TRBD2 | . | TRBJ2-1
CATSRGQGPQETQYF | TGTGCCACCAGCAGGGGACAGGGCCCCCAAGAGACCCAGTACTTC | TRBV15 | TRBD1 | . | TRBJ2-5
CASSLRTGGTEAFF | TGTGCCAGCAGCTTAAGAACAGGGGGCACTGAAGCTTTCTTT | TRBV7-2 | TRBD1 | few | TRBJ1-1
CASSLQSGQETQYF | TGTGCCAGCAGCTTACAGTCCGGGCAAGAGACCCAGTACTTC | TRBV7-3 | . | . | TRBJ2-5
CAWSRQANQPQHF | TGTGCCTGGAGTAGGCAGGCTAATCAGCCCCAGCATTTT | TRBV30 | . | . | TRBJ1-5
CANRQGKNTEAFF | TGCGCCAACCGACAGGGAAAGAACACTGAAGCTTTCTTT | TRBV10-2 | TRBD1 | . | TRBJ1-1
CASSEHRYEQYF | TGTGCCAGCAGTGAACACCGATACGAGCAGTACTTC | TRBV2 | . | . | TRBJ2-7
CASSQGRRRNNEQFF | TGCGCCAGCAGCCAGGGAAGGCGTAGAAACAATGAGCAGTTCTTC | TRBV4-1 | . | medium-sized | TRBJ2-1
CASSSGTGSMNTEAFF | TGTGCCAGCAGCTCCGGGACAGGGAGCATGAACACTGAAGCTTTCTTT | TRBV5-4 | TRBD1 | few | TRBJ1-1
CASSYPRAGGATDTQYF | TGTGCCAGCAGCTACCCGAGGGCGGGGGGCGCGACAGATACGCAGTATTTT | TRBV5-4 | TRBD2 | . | TRBJ2-3
CASSWGGTEAFF | TGTGCCAGCAGTTGGGGAGGGACTGAAGCTTTCTTT | TRBV11-3 | . | . | TRBJ1-1
CASTWGSHLNTEAFF | TGTGCCAGCACCTGGGGCAGTCACTTGAACACTGAAGCTTTCTTT | TRBV28 | . | . | TRBJ1-1